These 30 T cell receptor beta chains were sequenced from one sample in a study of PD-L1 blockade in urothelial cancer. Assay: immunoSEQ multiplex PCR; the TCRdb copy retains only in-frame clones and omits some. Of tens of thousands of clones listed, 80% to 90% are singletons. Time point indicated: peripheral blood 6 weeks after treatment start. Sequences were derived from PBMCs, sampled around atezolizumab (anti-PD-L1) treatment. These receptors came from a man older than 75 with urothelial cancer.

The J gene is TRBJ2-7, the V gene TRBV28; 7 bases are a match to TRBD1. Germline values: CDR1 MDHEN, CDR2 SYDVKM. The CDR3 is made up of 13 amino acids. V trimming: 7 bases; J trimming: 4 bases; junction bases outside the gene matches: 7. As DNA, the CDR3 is TGTGCCAGCACTCCGACAGGGAATTACGAGCAGTACTTC. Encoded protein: CASTPTGNYEQYF.

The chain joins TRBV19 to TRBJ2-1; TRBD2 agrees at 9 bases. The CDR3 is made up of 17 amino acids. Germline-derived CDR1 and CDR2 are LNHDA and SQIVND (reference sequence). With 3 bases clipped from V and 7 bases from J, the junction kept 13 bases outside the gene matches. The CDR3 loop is CASSMLRLSGRKNEQFF. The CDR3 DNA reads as TGTGCCAGTAGTATGCTTCGGCTCAGCGGGAGGAAGAATGAGCAGTTCTTC.

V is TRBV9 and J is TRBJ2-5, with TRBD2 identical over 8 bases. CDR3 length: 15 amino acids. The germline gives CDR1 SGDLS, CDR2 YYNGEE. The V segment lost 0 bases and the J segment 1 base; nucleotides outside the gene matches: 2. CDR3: CASSVAGGRQETQYF. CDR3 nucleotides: TGTGCCAGCAGCGTAGCGGGAGGGCGCCAAGAGACCCAGTACTTC.

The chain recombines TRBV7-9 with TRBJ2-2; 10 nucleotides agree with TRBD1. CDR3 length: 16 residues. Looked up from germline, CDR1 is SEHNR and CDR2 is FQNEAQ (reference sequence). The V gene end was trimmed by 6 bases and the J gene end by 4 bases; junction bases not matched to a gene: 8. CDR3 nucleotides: TGTGCCAGCAGACCTCGAGGGACAGGGGCCACCGGGGAGCTGTTTTTT. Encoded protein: CASRPRGTGATGELFF.

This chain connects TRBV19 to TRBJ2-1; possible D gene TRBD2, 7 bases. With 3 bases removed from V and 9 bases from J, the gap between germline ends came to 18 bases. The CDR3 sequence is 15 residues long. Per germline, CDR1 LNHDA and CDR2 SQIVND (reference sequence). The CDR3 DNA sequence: TGTGCCAGTAGTATGAGGGAGGGTTTAGGGGGTGAGCAGTTCTTC. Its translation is CASSMREGLGGEQFF.

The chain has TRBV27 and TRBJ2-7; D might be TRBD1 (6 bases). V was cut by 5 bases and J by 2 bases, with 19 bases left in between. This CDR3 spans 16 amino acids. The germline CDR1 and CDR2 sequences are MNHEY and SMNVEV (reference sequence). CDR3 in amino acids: CASSPLPQGRTYEQYF. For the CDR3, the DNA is TGTGCCAGCAGTCCCCTCCCACAGGGAAGAACCTACGAGCAGTACTTC.

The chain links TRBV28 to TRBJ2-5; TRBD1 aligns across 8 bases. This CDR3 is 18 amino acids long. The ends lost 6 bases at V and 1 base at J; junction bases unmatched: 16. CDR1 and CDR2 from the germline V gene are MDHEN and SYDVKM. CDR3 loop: CASSPDRTGRKVQETQYF. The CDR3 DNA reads TGTGCCAGCAGCCCGGACCGGACAGGGCGGAAGGTCCAAGAGACCCAGTACTTC.

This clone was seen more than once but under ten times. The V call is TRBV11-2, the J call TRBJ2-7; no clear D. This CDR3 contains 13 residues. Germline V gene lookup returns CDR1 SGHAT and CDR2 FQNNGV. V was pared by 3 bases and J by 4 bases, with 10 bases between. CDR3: CASSFLPRYEQYF. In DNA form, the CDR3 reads TGTGCCAGCAGCTTCCTCCCCCGGTACGAGCAGTACTTC. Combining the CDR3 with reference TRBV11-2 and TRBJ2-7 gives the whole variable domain EAGVAQSPRYKIIEKRQSVAFWCNPISGHATLYWYQQILGQGPKLLIQFQNNGVVDDSQLPKDRFSAERLKGVDSTLKIQPAKLEDSAVYLCASSFLPRYEQYFGPGTRLTVT.

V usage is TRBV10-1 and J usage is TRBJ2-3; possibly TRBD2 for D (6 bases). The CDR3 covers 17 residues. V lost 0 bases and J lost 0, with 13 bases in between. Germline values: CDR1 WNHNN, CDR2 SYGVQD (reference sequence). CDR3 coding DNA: TGCGCCAGCAGTGAGTCCGGACTACTTTCTAGCACAGATACGCAGTATTTT. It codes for CASSESGLLSSTDTQYF.

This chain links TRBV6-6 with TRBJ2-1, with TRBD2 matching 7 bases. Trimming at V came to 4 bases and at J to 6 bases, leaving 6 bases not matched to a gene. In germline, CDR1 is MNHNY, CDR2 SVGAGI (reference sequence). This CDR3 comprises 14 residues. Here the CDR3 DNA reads TGTGCCAGCAGTTCCAAGCGGGGTTCCAATGAGCAGTTCTTC. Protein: CASSSKRGSNEQFF.

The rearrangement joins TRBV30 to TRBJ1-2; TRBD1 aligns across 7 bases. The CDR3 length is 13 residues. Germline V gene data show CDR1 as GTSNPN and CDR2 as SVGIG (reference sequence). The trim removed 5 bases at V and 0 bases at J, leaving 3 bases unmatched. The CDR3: CAWDRESNYGYTF. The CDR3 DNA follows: TGTGCCTGGGACAGGGAATCTAACTATGGCTACACCTTC.

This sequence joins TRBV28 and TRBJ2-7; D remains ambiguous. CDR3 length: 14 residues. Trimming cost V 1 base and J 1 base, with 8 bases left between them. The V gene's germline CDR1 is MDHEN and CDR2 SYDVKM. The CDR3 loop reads CASSLLMRSYEQYF. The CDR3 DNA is TGTGCCAGCAGTTTATTGATGAGGTCCTACGAGCAGTACTTC.

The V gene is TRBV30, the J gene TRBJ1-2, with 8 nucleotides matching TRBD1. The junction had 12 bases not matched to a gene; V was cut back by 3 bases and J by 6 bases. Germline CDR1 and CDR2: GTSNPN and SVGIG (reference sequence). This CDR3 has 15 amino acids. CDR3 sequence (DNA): TGTGCCTGGAGAGGATTAGTGACAGGGGAAAATGGCTACACCTTC. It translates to CAWRGLVTGENGYTF.

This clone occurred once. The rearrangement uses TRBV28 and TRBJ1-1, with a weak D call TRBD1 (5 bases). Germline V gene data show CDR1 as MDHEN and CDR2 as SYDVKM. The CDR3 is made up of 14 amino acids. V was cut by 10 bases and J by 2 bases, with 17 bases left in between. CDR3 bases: TGTGCCACCACAGATCGGACATCAAACACTGAAGCTTTCTTT. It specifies CATTDRTSNTEAFF. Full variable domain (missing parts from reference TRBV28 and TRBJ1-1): DVKVTQSSRYLVKRTGEKVFLECVQDMDHENMFWYRQDPGLGLRLIYFSYDVKMKEKGDIPEGYSVSREKKERFSLILESASTNQTSMYLCATTDRTSNTEAFFGQGTRLTVV.

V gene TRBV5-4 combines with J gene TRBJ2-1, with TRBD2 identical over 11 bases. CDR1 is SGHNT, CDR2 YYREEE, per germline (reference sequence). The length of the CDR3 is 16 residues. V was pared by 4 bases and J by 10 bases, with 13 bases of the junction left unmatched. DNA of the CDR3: TGTGCCAGCAGCCCTGGAGGCCTAGCGGGAGGTCCGGAGCAGTTCTTC. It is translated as CASSPGGLAGGPEQFF.

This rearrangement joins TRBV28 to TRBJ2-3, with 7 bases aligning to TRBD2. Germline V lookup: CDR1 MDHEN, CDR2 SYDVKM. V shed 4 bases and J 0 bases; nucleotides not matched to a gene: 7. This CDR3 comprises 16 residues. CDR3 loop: CASSSAGRGSTDTQYF. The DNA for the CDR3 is TGTGCCAGCAGTTCTGCGGGGAGGGGAAGCACAGATACGCAGTATTTT.

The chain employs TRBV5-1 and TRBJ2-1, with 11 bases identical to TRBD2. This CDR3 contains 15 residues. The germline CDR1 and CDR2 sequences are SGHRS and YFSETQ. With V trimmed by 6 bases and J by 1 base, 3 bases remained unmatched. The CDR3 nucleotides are TGCGCCAGCACCGGGACTAGCGGTTCCTACAATGAGCAGTTCTTC. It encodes CASTGTSGSYNEQFF. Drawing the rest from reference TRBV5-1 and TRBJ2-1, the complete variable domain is KAGVTQTPRYLIKTRGQQVTLSCSPISGHRSVSWYQQTPGQGLQFLFEYFSETQRNKGNFPGRFSGRQFSNSRSEMNVSTLELGDSALYLCASTGTSGSYNEQFFGPGTRLTVL.

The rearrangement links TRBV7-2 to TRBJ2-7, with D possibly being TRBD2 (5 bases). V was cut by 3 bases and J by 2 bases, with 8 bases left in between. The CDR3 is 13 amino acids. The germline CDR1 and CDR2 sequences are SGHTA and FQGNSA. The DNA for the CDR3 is TGTGCCAGCAGCTTGGACTTTGCCTACGAGCAGTACTTC. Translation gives CASSLDFAYEQYF.

The CDR3, as DNA: TGCGCCAGCAGCTTGGCAGGGGTCGGTGTCACCGGGGAGCTGTTTTTT. Its protein is CASSLAGVGVTGELFF. The V gene is TRBV5-1, the J gene TRBJ2-2; a weak D match, TRBD1 (6 bases). Per germline, CDR1 SGHRS and CDR2 YFSETQ. This CDR3 contains 16 residues. Trimming cost V 0 bases and J 4 bases, with 13 bases left between them. The full variable domain, its missing parts supplied by reference TRBV5-1 and TRBJ2-2, is KAGVTQTPRYLIKTRGQQVTLSCSPISGHRSVSWYQQTPGQGLQFLFEYFSETQRNKGNFPGRFSGRQFSNSRSEMNVSTLELGDSALYLCASSLAGVGVTGELFFGEGSRLTVL.

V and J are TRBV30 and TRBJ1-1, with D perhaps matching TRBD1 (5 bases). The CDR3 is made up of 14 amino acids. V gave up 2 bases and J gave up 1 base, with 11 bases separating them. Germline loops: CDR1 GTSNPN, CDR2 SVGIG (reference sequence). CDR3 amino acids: CAWSRTGSNTEAFF. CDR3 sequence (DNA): TGTGCCTGGAGTAGAACAGGTTCGAACACTGAAGCTTTCTTT.

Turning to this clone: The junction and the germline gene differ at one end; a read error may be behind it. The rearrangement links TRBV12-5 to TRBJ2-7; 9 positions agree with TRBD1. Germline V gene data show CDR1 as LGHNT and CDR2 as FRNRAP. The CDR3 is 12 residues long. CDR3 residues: CASGLDRGQQYF. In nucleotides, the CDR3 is TGTGCTAGTGGCTTGGACAGGGGACAGCAGTACTTC.

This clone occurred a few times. CDR3 DNA sequence: TGCGCCAGCAGTGTCGGAGGAGACAAAAACATTCAGTACTTC. Residues: CASSVGGDKNIQYF. The chain couples TRBV10-1 to TRBJ2-4, with D tentatively TRBD2 (5 bases). The CDR3 contains 14 residues. Trimming removed 4 bases at V and 3 bases at J, with 10 bases between. The V gene's germline CDR1 is WNHNN and CDR2 SYGVQD (reference sequence).

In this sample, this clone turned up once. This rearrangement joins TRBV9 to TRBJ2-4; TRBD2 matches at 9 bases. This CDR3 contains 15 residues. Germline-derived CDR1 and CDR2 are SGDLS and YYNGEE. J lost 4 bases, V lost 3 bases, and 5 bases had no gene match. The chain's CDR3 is CASSATGLAKNIQYF. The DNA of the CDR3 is TGTGCCAGCAGCGCGACAGGACTAGCGAAAAACATTCAGTACTTC. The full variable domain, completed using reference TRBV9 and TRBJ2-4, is DSGVTQTPKHLITATGQRVTLRCSPRSGDLSVYWYQQSLDQGLQFLIQYYNGEERAKGNILERFSAQQFPDLHSELNLSSLELGDSALYFCASSATGLAKNIQYFGAGTRLSVL.

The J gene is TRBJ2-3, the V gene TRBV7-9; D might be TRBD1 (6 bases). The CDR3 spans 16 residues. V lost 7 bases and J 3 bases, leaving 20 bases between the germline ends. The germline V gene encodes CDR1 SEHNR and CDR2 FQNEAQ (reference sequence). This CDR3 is CASNQVTGQPTDTQYF. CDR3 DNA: TGTGCCAGCAACCAAGTGACAGGCCAGCCGACAGATACGCAGTATTTT.

The CDR3 region has the DNA TGTGCCATCAGTGAAGCGGGACGAGACAATGAGCAGTTCTTC. Translation gives CAISEAGRDNEQFF. J is TRBJ2-1 and V is TRBV10-3; 7 bases map to TRBD2. Germline assignment: CDR1 ENHRY and CDR2 SYGVKD. The CDR3 sequence is 14 residues long. J lost 5 bases, V lost 3 bases, and 4 bases had no gene match.

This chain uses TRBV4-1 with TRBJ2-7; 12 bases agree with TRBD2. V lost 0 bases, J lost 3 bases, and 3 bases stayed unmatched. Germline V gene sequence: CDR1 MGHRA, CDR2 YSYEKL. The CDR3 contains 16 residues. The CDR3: CASSQEGTSGFYEQYF. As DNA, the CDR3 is TGCGCCAGCAGCCAAGAGGGGACTAGCGGGTTCTACGAGCAGTACTTC.

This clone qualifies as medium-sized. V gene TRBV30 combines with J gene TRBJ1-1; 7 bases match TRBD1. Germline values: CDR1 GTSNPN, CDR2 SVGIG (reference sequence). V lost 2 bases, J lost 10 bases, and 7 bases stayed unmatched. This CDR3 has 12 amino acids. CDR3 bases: TGTGCCTGGAGTTCTACAGGGGCGGGAGCTTTCTTT. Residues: CAWSSTGAGAFF.

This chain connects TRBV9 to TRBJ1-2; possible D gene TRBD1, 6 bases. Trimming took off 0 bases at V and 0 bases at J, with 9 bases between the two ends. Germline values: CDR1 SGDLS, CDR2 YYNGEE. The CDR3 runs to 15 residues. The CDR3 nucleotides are TGTGCCAGCAGCGTAGGCACAGGGCCTAACTATGGCTACACCTTC. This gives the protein CASSVGTGPNYGYTF.

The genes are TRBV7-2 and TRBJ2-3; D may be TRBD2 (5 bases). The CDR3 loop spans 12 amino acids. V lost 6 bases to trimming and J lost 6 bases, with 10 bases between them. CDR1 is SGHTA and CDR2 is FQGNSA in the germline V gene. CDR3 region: CASRPSSDTQYF. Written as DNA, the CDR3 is TGTGCCAGCAGACCTAGCTCCGATACGCAGTATTTT.

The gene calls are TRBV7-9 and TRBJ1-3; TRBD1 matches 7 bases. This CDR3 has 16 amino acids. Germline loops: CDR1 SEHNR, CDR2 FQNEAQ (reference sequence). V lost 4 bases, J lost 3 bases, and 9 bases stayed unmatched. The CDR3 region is CASSWTGPSLGNTIYF. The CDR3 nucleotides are TGTGCCAGCAGCTGGACAGGCCCCTCACTTGGAAACACCATATATTTT. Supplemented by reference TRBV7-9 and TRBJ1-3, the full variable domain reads DTGVSQNPRHKITKRGQNVTFRCDPISEHNRLYWYRQTLGQGPEFLTYFQNEAQLEKSRLLSDRFSAERPKGSFSTLEIQRTEQGDSAMYLCASSWTGPSLGNTIYFGEGSWLTVV.